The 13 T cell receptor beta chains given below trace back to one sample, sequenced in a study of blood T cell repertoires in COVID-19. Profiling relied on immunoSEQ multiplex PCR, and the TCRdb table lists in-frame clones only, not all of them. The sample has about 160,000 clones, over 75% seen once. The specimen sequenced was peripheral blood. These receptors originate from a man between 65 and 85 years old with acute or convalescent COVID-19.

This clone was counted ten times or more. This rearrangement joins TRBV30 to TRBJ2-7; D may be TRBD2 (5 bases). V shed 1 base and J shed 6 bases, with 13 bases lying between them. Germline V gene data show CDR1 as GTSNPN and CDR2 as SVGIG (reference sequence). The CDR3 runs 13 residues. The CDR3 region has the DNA TGTGCCTGGAGTGCCCGTTTGGGAGTCGAGCAGTACTTC. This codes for CAWSARLGVEQYF.

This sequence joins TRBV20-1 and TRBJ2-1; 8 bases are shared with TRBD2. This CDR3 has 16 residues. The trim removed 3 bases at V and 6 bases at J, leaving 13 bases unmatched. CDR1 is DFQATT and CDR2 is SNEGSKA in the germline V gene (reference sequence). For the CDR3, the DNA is TGCAGTGCTAGTTCGGGAGCTAGCGGGTATTCCAATGAGCAGTTCTTC. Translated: CSASSGASGYSNEQFF.

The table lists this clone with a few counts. The CDR3 spells CATSGFQGPGELFF. For the CDR3, the DNA is TGTGCCACCAGTGGGTTTCAGGGGCCCGGGGAGCTGTTTTTT. This rearrangement joins TRBV24-1 to TRBJ2-2; possibly TRBD1 for D (6 bases). V shed 5 bases and J shed 6 bases, with 12 bases lying between them. This CDR3 has 14 residues. CDR1 and CDR2 from the germline V gene are KGHDR and SFDVKD.

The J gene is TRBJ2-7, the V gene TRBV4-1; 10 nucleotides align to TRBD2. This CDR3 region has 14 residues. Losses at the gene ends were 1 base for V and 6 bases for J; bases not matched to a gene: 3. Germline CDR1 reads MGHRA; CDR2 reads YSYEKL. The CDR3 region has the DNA TGCGCCAGCAGCCAAGCTAGCGGGAGTAGCGAGCAGTACTTC. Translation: CASSQASGSSEQYF.

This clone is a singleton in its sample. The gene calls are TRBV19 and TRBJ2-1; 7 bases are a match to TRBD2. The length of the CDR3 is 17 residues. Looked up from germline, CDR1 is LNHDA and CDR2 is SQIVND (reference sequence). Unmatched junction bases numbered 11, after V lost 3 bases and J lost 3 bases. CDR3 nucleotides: TGTGCCAGTAGTATCAGCGGCGGGAGTTTTTACTACAATGAGCAGTTCTTC. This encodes CASSISGGSFYYNEQFF.

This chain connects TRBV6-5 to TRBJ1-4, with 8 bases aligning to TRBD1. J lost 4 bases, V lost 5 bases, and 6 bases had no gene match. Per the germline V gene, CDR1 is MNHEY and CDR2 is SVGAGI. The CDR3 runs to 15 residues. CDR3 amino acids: CASSLDRGSNEKLFF. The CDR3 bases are TGTGCCAGCAGTCTAGACAGGGGTAGTAATGAAAAACTGTTTTTT.

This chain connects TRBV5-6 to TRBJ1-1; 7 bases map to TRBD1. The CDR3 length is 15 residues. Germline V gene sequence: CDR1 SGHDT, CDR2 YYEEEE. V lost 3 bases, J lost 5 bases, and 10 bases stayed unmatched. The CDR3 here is CASSSLGGAGTEAFF. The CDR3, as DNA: TGTGCCAGCAGCTCCCTAGGGGGCGCGGGGACTGAAGCTTTCTTT.

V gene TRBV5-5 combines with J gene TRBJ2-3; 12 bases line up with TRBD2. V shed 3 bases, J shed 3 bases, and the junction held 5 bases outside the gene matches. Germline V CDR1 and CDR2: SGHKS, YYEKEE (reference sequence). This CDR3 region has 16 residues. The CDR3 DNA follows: TGTGCCAGCAGCTCCGGGACTAGCGGGTTTACAGATACGCAGTATTTT. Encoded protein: CASSSGTSGFTDTQYF. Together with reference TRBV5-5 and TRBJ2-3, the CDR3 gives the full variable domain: DAGVTQSPTHLIKTRGQQVTLRCSPISGHKSVSWYQQVLGQGPQFIFQYYEKEERGRGNFPDRFSARQFPNYSSELNVNALLLGDSALYLCASSSGTSGFTDTQYFGPGTRLTVL.

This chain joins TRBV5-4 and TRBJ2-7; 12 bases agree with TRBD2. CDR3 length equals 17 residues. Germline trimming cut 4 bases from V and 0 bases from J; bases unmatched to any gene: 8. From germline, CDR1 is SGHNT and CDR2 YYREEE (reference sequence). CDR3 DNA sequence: TGTGCCAGCAGCACGGGGACTAGCGGGCGCCTCTCCTACGAGCAGTACTTC. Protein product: CASSTGTSGRLSYEQYF.

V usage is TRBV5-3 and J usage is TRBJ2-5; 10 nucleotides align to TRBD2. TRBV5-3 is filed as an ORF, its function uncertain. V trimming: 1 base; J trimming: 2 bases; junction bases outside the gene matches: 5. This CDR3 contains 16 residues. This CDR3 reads CARSLTKREGQETQYF. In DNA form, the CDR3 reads TGTGCCAGAAGCTTGACCAAGCGGGAGGGACAAGAGACCCAGTACTTC.

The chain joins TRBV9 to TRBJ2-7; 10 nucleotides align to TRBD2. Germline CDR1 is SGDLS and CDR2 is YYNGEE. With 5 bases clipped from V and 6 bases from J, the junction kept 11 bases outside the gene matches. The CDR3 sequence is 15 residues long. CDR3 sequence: CASSRGLAGEGEQYF. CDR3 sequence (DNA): TGTGCCAGCAGTCGGGGGCTAGCGGGAGAGGGCGAGCAGTACTTC.

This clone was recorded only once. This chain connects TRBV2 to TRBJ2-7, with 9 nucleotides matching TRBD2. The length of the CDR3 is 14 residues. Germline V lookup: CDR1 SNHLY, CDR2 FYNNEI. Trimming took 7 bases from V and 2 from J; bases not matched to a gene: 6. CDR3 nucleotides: TGTGCCAGCAATGGGGCTAGCGGGACCTACGAGCAGTACTTC. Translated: CASNGASGTYEQYF.

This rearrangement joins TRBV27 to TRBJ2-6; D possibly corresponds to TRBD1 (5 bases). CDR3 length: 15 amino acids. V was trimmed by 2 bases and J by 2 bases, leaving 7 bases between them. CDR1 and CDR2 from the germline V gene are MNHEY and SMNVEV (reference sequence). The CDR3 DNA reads TGTGCCAGCAGTTTAATGGGGCCTGGGGCCAACGTCCTGACTTTC. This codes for CASSLMGPGANVLTF.